A single sample gave rise to the 32 T cell receptor beta chains below, sequenced in a study of blood T cell repertoires in COVID-19. Assay used: immunoSEQ multiplex PCR; TCRdb lists only in-frame clones, some missing. The sample includes roughly 28,000 clones, about four fifths of them seen just once. Sample: peripheral blood. The receptor set was obtained from a man between 65 and 79 years old with acute or convalescent COVID-19.

The CDR3 loop is CASSYSGENQPQHF. CDR3 nucleotides: TGTGCCAGCAGTTACTCTGGAGAGAATCAGCCCCAGCATTTT. The chain joins TRBV6-2 or TRBV6-3 to TRBJ1-5; D uncertain. V was trimmed by 0 bases and J by 4 bases, leaving 7 bases between them. The CDR3 spans 14 residues. The V gene's germline CDR1 is MNHEY and CDR2 SVGEGT.

This CDR3 reads CASSSRQEGGGTEAFF. CDR3 in DNA: TGTGCCAGCTCTTCCCGTCAGGAGGGCGGGGGCACTGAAGCTTTCTTT. The V call is TRBV18, the J call TRBJ1-1; possibly TRBD1 for D (5 bases). The V gene's germline CDR1 is KGHSH and CDR2 LQKENI. The CDR3 covers 16 residues. Trimming stripped 6 bases from V and 4 bases from J, with 21 bases between.

This chain connects TRBV5-1 to TRBJ2-7; D is possibly TRBD2 (5 bases). Germline V gives CDR1 SGHRS, CDR2 YFSETQ. Trimming stripped 3 bases from V and 5 bases from J, with 12 bases between. There are 13 residues in the CDR3. For the CDR3, the DNA is TGCGCCAGCAGCTACGGGGTGAGCGACGAGCAGTACTTC. Amino acids: CASSYGVSDEQYF.

This chain connects TRBV2 to TRBJ2-3, with no clear D. The CDR3 covers 11 residues. Deletions cut 7 bases from V and 5 bases from J, with 7 bases between. Germline assignment: CDR1 SNHLY and CDR2 FYNNEI. This CDR3 is CASTLLDTQYF. CDR3 nucleotides: TGTGCCAGCACTCTACTAGATACGCAGTATTTT.

The chain couples TRBV28 to TRBJ1-5, with 8 bases matching TRBD1. The germline gives CDR1 MDHEN, CDR2 SYDVKM. CDR3 length: 14 residues. V lost 7 bases to trimming and J lost 3 bases; unmatched junction nucleotides: 5. The CDR3 nucleotides read TGTGCCAGCACTAAGACAGGGGACAATCAGCCCCAGCATTTT. Translation: CASTKTGDNQPQHF.

The CDR3 here is CASSPNTGELFF. CDR3 nucleotides: TGTGCCAGCAGCCCTAACACCGGGGAGCTGTTTTTT. The chain is built from TRBV11-3 and TRBJ2-2; D call uncertain. This CDR3 has 12 amino acids. V dropped 5 bases and J dropped 2 bases, with 3 bases sitting between them. Germline CDR1 is SGHNT and CDR2 is YENEEA.

This sequence joins TRBV3-1 (or the pseudogene TRBV3-2) and TRBJ2-3; TRBD2 aligns across 8 bases. The CDR3 length is 14 residues. The germline V gene encodes CDR1 LGHDT and CDR2 YNNKEL (reference sequence). Trimming at V came to 4 bases and at J to 3 bases, leaving 3 bases not matched to a gene. CDR3 in DNA: TGTGCCAGCAGCCCCAGCGGGAGAACAGATACGCAGTATTTT. Protein sequence: CASSPSGRTDTQYF.

This clone has just a few counts. The chain has TRBV30 and TRBJ1-1, with unresolved D. The germline V gene has CDR1 GTSNPN and CDR2 SVGIG (reference sequence). Trimming stripped 5 bases from V and 6 bases from J, with 7 bases between. This CDR3 region has 10 residues. In nucleotides, the CDR3 is TGTGCCTGGGGGCGGGCTGAAGCTTTCTTT. It yields the protein CAWGRAEAFF.

The chain couples TRBV19 to TRBJ1-5; D may be TRBD1 (5 bases). This CDR3 region has 15 residues. Germline V CDR1 and CDR2: LNHDA, SQIVND (reference sequence). V lost 5 bases and J lost 0, with 11 bases in between. CDR3 in DNA: TGTGCCAGTAGTCAGGGTGTTTATAGCAATCAGCCCCAGCATTTT. It yields the protein CASSQGVYSNQPQHF.

The J gene is TRBJ2-7, the V gene TRBV28; 9 positions match TRBD1. The V and J ends lost 8 bases and 1 base, in that order; junction bases with no gene match: 6. CDR1 is MDHEN, CDR2 SYDVKM, per germline. The CDR3 contains 14 residues. The CDR3 loop is CASQGQGISYEQYF. CDR3 DNA sequence: TGTGCCAGCCAGGGACAGGGCATATCCTACGAGCAGTACTTC.

The gene calls are TRBV2 and TRBJ1-1, with 8 nucleotides matching TRBD1. Germline trimming cut 7 bases from V and 5 bases from J; bases unmatched to any gene: 6. The CDR3 totals 13 residues. Germline V gene lookup returns CDR1 SNHLY and CDR2 FYNNEI. The CDR3 DNA sequence: TGTGCCAGCACCCGGACAGGGATGACTGAAGCTTTCTTT. Its protein product is CASTRTGMTEAFF.

This clone came up once. The chain employs TRBV28 and TRBJ1-2, with a possible D match to TRBD1 (6 bases). The CDR3 is made up of 14 amino acids. CDR1 is MDHEN and CDR2 is SYDVKM in the germline V gene. Trimming shortened V by 6 bases and J by 7 bases, and 18 bases separated the two germline ends. CDR3 coding DNA: TGTGCCAGCAGCCCCTATGGGGTACAGGGTGGCTACACCTTC. Translation: CASSPYGVQGGYTF.

The rearrangement joins TRBV9 to TRBJ2-5; perhaps TRBD2 as D (7 bases). Germline CDR1 and CDR2: SGDLS and YYNGEE. CDR3 length: 17 residues. The V end was cut by 0 bases, the J end by 3 bases, with 18 bases between. DNA of the CDR3: TGTGCCAGCAGCGTAGGGGTTTCTGCGGGGGCCGAAGAGACCCAGTACTTC. Amino acids: CASSVGVSAGAEETQYF.

The V and J genes are TRBV2 and TRBJ1-6; 7 bases are a match to TRBD1. CDR3 length equals 15 residues. CDR1 is SNHLY, CDR2 FYNNEI, per germline. After removal of 5 bases from V and 7 bases from J, the junction contained 8 bases not matched to a gene. CDR3 in DNA: TGTGCCAGCAGTTACAACAGGGGTGACAATTCACCCCTCCACTTT. It specifies CASSYNRGDNSPLHF.

The J gene is TRBJ1-5, the V gene TRBV28; TRBD1 matches at 7 bases. Trimming took 6 bases from V and 1 from J; bases not matched to a gene: 6. Per the germline V gene, CDR1 is MDHEN and CDR2 is SYDVKM. This CDR3 spans 15 amino acids. CDR3 bases: TGTGCCAGCAGGGTAGGGGGCCCGAGCAATCAGCCCCAGCATTTT. Its translation: CASRVGGPSNQPQHF.

This chain joins TRBV5-1 and TRBJ2-1; D is unresolved. Trimming stripped 0 bases from V and 4 bases from J, with 14 bases between. The germline V gene encodes CDR1 SGHRS and CDR2 YFSETQ. CDR3 size: 16 residues. This CDR3 reads CASSLEAQMTYNEQFF. CDR3 in DNA: TGCGCCAGCAGCTTGGAAGCCCAGATGACTTACAATGAGCAGTTCTTC.

This clone was observed a handful of times. This sequence joins TRBV12-3 or TRBV12-4 and TRBJ1-4; D gene ambiguous. Trimming took 5 bases from V and 14 from J, leaving 15 bases between them. The CDR3 covers 12 residues. The CDR3 nucleotides read TGTGCCAGCAGTCTAGGAGACTCCCGGCTGTTTTTT. As protein: CASSLGDSRLFF.

The gene calls are TRBV5-1 and TRBJ2-1; possibly TRBD2 for D (6 bases). The germline V and J ends were trimmed by 4 bases and 7 bases, with 18 bases remaining between them. The V gene's germline CDR1 is SGHRS and CDR2 YFSETQ. The CDR3 length is 15 residues. The CDR3 loop is CASSPLRRSGNEQFF. Here the CDR3 DNA reads TGCGCCAGCAGCCCCCTCCGGAGGAGCGGGAATGAGCAGTTCTTC.

This chain links TRBV30 with TRBJ1-3; maybe TRBD1 (6 bases). Trimming pared 3 bases from V and 5 bases from J, leaving 17 bases between. Germline V gene sequence: CDR1 GTSNPN, CDR2 SVGIG (reference sequence). This CDR3 contains 15 residues. The CDR3 bases are TGTGCCTGGAGCTCTACAGGGTTTGGGAGAAACACCATATATTTT. This sequence encodes CAWSSTGFGRNTIYF.

The CDR3 region has the DNA TGTGCCTCCAACGAGGTAGTAGGGGTAAATTTTTACGAGCAGTACTTC. This sequence encodes CASNEVVGVNFYEQYF. The chain combines TRBV24-1 with TRBJ2-7; TRBD1 is a possible D gene (5 bases). Germline V gene lookup returns CDR1 KGHDR and CDR2 SFDVKD. V lost 12 bases to trimming and J lost 4 bases, with 27 bases between them. The CDR3 runs 16 residues.

Written as DNA, the CDR3 is TGTGCTAGTGCCCCGGGGGACTATGGCTACACCTTC. It codes for CASAPGDYGYTF. The rearrangement uses TRBV12-5 and TRBJ1-2, with a tentative D call TRBD1 (5 bases). Trimming cost V 7 bases and J 3 bases, with 9 bases left between them. Germline V gene sequence: CDR1 LGHNT, CDR2 FRNRAP. The CDR3 runs to 12 residues.

The CDR3, as DNA: TGTGCCAGTATGCAAACGACATCAAGAATAGCTTTCTTT. Amino acids: CASMQTTSRIAFF. The rearrangement joins TRBV19 to TRBJ1-1; the D is unclear. The CDR3 sequence is 13 residues long. V lost 7 bases to trimming and J lost 10 bases, with 19 bases between them. Looked up from germline, CDR1 is LNHDA and CDR2 is SQIVND (reference sequence).

This clone was counted only a few times. The chain joins TRBV4-1 to TRBJ1-2; D unclear. Per germline, CDR1 MGHRA and CDR2 YSYEKL. The CDR3 loop spans 15 amino acids. The V end lost 2 bases, the J end lost 4 bases, and 14 bases lay between the germline ends. The chain's CDR3 is CASSQYPTEGYGYTF. Written as DNA, the CDR3 is TGCGCCAGCAGCCAATACCCAACGGAGGGCTATGGCTACACCTTC.

V and J are TRBV7-6 and TRBJ2-7, with 9 positions matching TRBD1. The CDR3 length is 16 residues. V gave up 1 base and J gave up 0 bases; unmatched junction bases: 4. Germline V lookup: CDR1 SGHVS, CDR2 FNYEAQ. CDR3 nucleotides: TGTGCCAGCAGCTTAGGAGGACAGGGGAACTCCTACGAGCAGTACTTC. It encodes CASSLGGQGNSYEQYF.

This chain joins TRBV7-9 and TRBJ2-7; 9 nucleotides match TRBD2. The ends lost 1 base at V and 0 bases at J; junction bases unmatched: 4. CDR1 is SEHNR and CDR2 is FQNEAQ in the germline V gene (reference sequence). The CDR3 runs to 16 residues. This CDR3 is CASSLVGGRASYEQYF. The CDR3 DNA reads TGTGCCAGCAGCTTAGTTGGCGGGAGGGCCTCCTACGAGCAGTACTTC.

The chain links TRBV7-2 to TRBJ2-5; D unresolved. The CDR3 runs to 14 residues. Germline V gene data show CDR1 as SGHTA and CDR2 as FQGNSA. V lost 5 bases, J lost 4 bases, and 14 bases lay in between. CDR3 loop: CASSPLGPGETQYF. The DNA for the CDR3 is TGTGCCAGCAGCCCCTTGGGCCCCGGAGAGACCCAGTACTTC.

The gene calls are TRBV5-4 and TRBJ1-3, with 7 nucleotides matching TRBD1. Germline values: CDR1 SGHNT, CDR2 YYREEE (reference sequence). V lost 4 bases to trimming and J lost 0 bases; unmatched junction nucleotides: 4. The CDR3 contains 15 residues. In nucleotides, the CDR3 is TGTGCCAGCAGCCAGGACAGGTACTCTGGAAACACCATATATTTT. Translated: CASSQDRYSGNTIYF.

The chain uses TRBV5-6 and TRBJ2-2, with 7 bases fitting TRBD2. The CDR3 runs 15 residues. Germline CDR1 reads SGHDT; CDR2 reads YYEEEE. The trim removed 4 bases at V and 4 bases at J, leaving 7 bases unmatched. The CDR3: CASSPSGGPTGELFF. In DNA form, the CDR3 reads TGTGCCAGCAGCCCGTCGGGGGGTCCCACCGGGGAGCTGTTTTTT.

This clone was found once. The chain combines TRBV30 with TRBJ1-1, with D maybe TRBD1 (5 bases). The CDR3 totals 14 residues. Trimming stripped 4 bases from V and 0 bases from J, with 12 bases between. Germline V gives CDR1 GTSNPN, CDR2 SVGIG (reference sequence). The CDR3 is CAWIADSMNTEAFF. The CDR3 nucleotides are TGTGCCTGGATCGCCGACAGCATGAACACTGAAGCTTTCTTT. Filled out from reference TRBV30 and TRBJ1-1, the complete variable domain reads SQTIHQWPATLVQPVGSPLSLECTVEGTSNPNLYWYRQAAGRGLQLLFYSVGIGQISSEVPQNLSASRPQDRQFILSSKKLLLSDSGFYLCAWIADSMNTEAFFGQGTRLTVV.

This clone was observed once. The chain has TRBV27 and TRBJ2-7; 7 nucleotides align to TRBD1. The CDR3 has 15 residues. In germline, CDR1 is MNHEY, CDR2 SMNVEV (reference sequence). The V gene end was trimmed by 0 bases and the J gene end by 5 bases; junction bases not matched to a gene: 7. The CDR3 here is CASSLSTGKRHEQYF. CDR3 coding DNA: TGTGCCAGCAGTTTATCGACAGGGAAGCGCCACGAGCAGTACTTC.

This clone was seen just once. The V gene is TRBV5-6, the J gene TRBJ2-2; 7 bases agree with TRBD1. The CDR3 runs to 15 residues. Germline CDR1 SGHDT, CDR2 YYEEEE. V shed 5 bases and J 7 bases; nucleotides not matched to a gene: 11. CDR3 residues: CASSPSGRGRGELFF. The DNA of the CDR3 is TGTGCCAGCAGTCCGAGCGGAAGGGGGCGCGGGGAGCTGTTTTTT.

J is TRBJ1-1 and V is TRBV29-1; D is undetermined. Between the trimmed V and J ends, which lost 7 bases and 3 bases, there was a span of 15 bases. This CDR3 spans 13 amino acids. Germline assignment: CDR1 SQVTM and CDR2 ANQGSEA. CDR3 in DNA: TGCAGCGCTGGAATCCCGAGGGACACTGAAGCTTTCTTT. It encodes CSAGIPRDTEAFF.